These 11 T cell receptor beta chains were sequenced from one sample in a study of shared clonotypes between healthy human individuals. Only in-frame clones appear in the TCRdb table, and some are missing; sequencing was by immunoSEQ multiplex PCR. The data contain 2.3 million or so clones, approximately 93% of them singletons. The specimen was naive CD4+ T cells from PBMCs. Subset indicated: CD45RA+ positively selected. Receptor source: a man aged 18 to 35 in good health. Some clones in this sample may be carry-over from other donors' samples.

The V and J genes are TRBV6-5 and TRBJ2-2; 7 bases line up with TRBD2. This CDR3 has 15 residues. The germline gives CDR1 MNHEY, CDR2 SVGAGI. The ends lost 8 bases at V and 2 bases at J; junction bases unmatched: 8. CDR3 in DNA: TGTGCCAGCCGAGCGGGGTTACAAAACACCGGGGAGCTGTTTTTT. The encoded protein is CASRAGLQNTGELFF.

This rearrangement joins TRBV2 to TRBJ1-3; D is unclear. Germline-derived CDR1 and CDR2 are SNHLY and FYNNEI. V lost 6 bases, J lost 0 bases, and 9 bases lay in between. The CDR3 is 14 amino acids. The CDR3 sequence is CASRDDLSGNTIYF. The CDR3 bases are TGTGCCAGCAGGGACGACCTCTCTGGAAACACCATATATTTT.

The chain links TRBV5-1 to TRBJ2-1; 16 bases line up with TRBD2. The germline V gene encodes CDR1 SGHRS and CDR2 YFSETQ. This CDR3 region has 16 residues. The J segment lost 5 bases and the V segment lost 2 bases, leaving 1 base of the junction unmatched. The CDR3 loop is CASSFGTSGRDNEQFF. CDR3 nucleotides: TGCGCCAGCAGCTTCGGGACTAGCGGGAGGGACAATGAGCAGTTCTTC. Together with reference TRBV5-1 and TRBJ2-1, the CDR3 gives the full variable domain: KAGVTQTPRYLIKTRGQQVTLSCSPISGHRSVSWYQQTPGQGLQFLFEYFSETQRNKGNFPGRFSGRQFSNSRSEMNVSTLELGDSALYLCASSFGTSGRDNEQFFGPGTRLTVL.

The chain uses TRBV14 and TRBJ2-7; D is uncertain. Germline CDR1 reads SGHDN; CDR2 reads FVKESK. The length of the CDR3 is 15 residues. V was clipped by 0 bases and J by 5 bases, with 14 bases between them. The CDR3 nucleotides are TGTGCCAGCAGCCAAGATGAAAGAGCGCGCAACGAGCAGTACTTC. Its protein is CASSQDERARNEQYF.

This sequence joins TRBV27 and TRBJ1-5; D ambiguous. The CDR3 is made up of 14 amino acids. Trimming left V 2 bases short and J 9 bases short, with 14 bases between. Germline CDR1 MNHEY, CDR2 SMNVEV (reference sequence). This chain's CDR3 is CASSLGNGGWPQHF. CDR3 DNA: TGTGCCAGCAGTTTAGGGAACGGTGGGTGGCCCCAGCATTTT.

V gene TRBV25-1 combines with J gene TRBJ2-2; 9 nucleotides match TRBD2. Germline V CDR1 and CDR2: MGHDK, SYGVNS. V was pared by 1 base and J by 1 base, with 4 bases of the junction left unmatched. The CDR3 runs to 17 residues. As DNA, the CDR3 is TGTGCCAGCAGTGAATTTAGCGGGAGAATGAACACCGGGGAGCTGTTTTTT. Protein sequence: CASSEFSGRMNTGELFF.

The rearrangement uses TRBV6-5 and TRBJ2-3; 9 bases are shared with TRBD2. Per the germline V gene, CDR1 is MNHEY and CDR2 is SVGAGI. J was trimmed by 4 bases and V by 6 bases; bases with no gene match: 5. The CDR3 totals 14 residues. CDR3 DNA sequence: TGTGCCAGCAGGGTAGCGGGAGCGGCAGATACGCAGTATTTT. Encoded protein: CASRVAGAADTQYF.

This clone was recorded only once. V is TRBV6-1 and J is TRBJ2-6; TRBD2 agrees at 7 bases. Germline CDR1 and CDR2: MNHNS and SASEGT. V lost 10 bases, J lost 1 base, and 7 bases stayed unmatched. This CDR3 region has 15 residues. CDR3 region: CANGGISSGANVLTF. DNA of the CDR3: TGTGCCAACGGGGGGATATCTTCTGGGGCCAACGTCCTGACTTTC.

The gene calls are TRBV10-1 and TRBJ2-3; 9 nucleotides line up with TRBD2. V shed 0 bases, J shed 4 bases, and the junction held 5 bases outside the gene matches. Germline CDR1 reads WNHNN; CDR2 reads SYGVQD (reference sequence). The CDR3 runs to 16 residues. Here the CDR3 reads CASSESGSGSSDTQYF. CDR3 DNA: TGCGCCAGCAGTGAGTCAGGTAGCGGGAGTTCAGATACGCAGTATTTT.

The chain is built from TRBV5-1 and TRBJ2-7; 11 bases are a match to TRBD2. The junction had 14 bases not matched to a gene; V was cut back by 4 bases and J by 5 bases. Germline lookup yields CDR1 SGHRS and CDR2 YFSETQ. The CDR3 length is 17 residues. The CDR3 coding sequence is TGCGCCAGCAGCGCAGTTGTTACTAGCGGGAGTATCGACGAGCAGTACTTC. It translates to CASSAVVTSGSIDEQYF.

The gene calls are TRBV27 and TRBJ1-5; no clear D. CDR3 length: 14 amino acids. V was trimmed by 7 bases and J by 1 base, leaving 11 bases between them. The germline V gene has CDR1 MNHEY and CDR2 SMNVEV (reference sequence). The CDR3 sequence is CASTRPGSNQPQHF. The DNA for the CDR3 is TGTGCCAGCACCCGTCCGGGGAGCAATCAGCCCCAGCATTTT.